This is a list of T cell receptor beta chains from one sample in a study of blood T cell repertoires in COVID-19. The repertoire was sequenced with immunoSEQ multiplex PCR; TCRdb's copy has only in-frame clones and lacks some. The table includes roughly 30,000 clones, approximately 86% detected once. Material for sequencing was peripheral blood. These receptors were collected from a man aged 70 or older with acute or convalescent COVID-19. Each CDR3 is given with its conserved first and last residue. A D gene is named only where the DNA matches it firmly. Size tells how often a clone was seen (once, few, many) or the class of an expanded clone, and some rows leave it out.

cdr3_nt: TGTGCCAGCAGCGTCTTATCGGGGGGCAACACTGAAGCTTTCTTT
cdr3_aa: CASSVLSGGNTEAFF
j_call: TRBJ1-1
clone_size: few
v_call: TRBV9
d_call: -

cdr3_nt: TGTGCCAGCAGCTTGGTAGGGGGCCAGCCCCAGCATTTT
cdr3_aa: CASSLVGGQPQHF
j_call: TRBJ1-5
clone_size: -
v_call: TRBV5-6
d_call: TRBD1

cdr3_nt: TGCGCCAGCAGCCTCCTAGCAGGAAACACTGAAGCTTTCTTT
cdr3_aa: CASSLLAGNTEAFF
j_call: TRBJ1-1
clone_size: -
v_call: TRBV4-3
d_call: -

cdr3_nt: TGTGCCAGCTCACCGTCGGGGGATGCTGAAGCTTTCTTT
cdr3_aa: CASSPSGDAEAFF
j_call: TRBJ1-1
clone_size: -
v_call: TRBV18
d_call: -

cdr3_nt: TGTGCCAGTAGTATAGGGGCAGGGGGCAATCAGCCCCAGCATTTT
cdr3_aa: CASSIGAGGNQPQHF
j_call: TRBJ1-5
clone_size: -
v_call: TRBV19
d_call: -

cdr3_nt: TGTGCTAGTGGTTTGACGCGACTAGCGGGCCACAATGAGCAGTTCTTC
cdr3_aa: CASGLTRLAGHNEQFF
j_call: TRBJ2-1
clone_size: -
v_call: TRBV12-5
d_call: TRBD2

cdr3_nt: TGTGCCAGCACAGGGGACTCCTACGAGCAGTACTTC
cdr3_aa: CASTGDSYEQYF
j_call: TRBJ2-7
clone_size: -
v_call: TRBV6-5
d_call: -

cdr3_nt: TGTGCCAGTTCCCCCCGACAGAATAGCAATCAGCCCCAGCATTTT
cdr3_aa: CASSPRQNSNQPQHF
j_call: TRBJ1-5
clone_size: -
v_call: TRBV19
d_call: -

cdr3_nt: TGCAGTGCTAGTAGTGGGCCTCCAAACTATGGCTACACCTTC
cdr3_aa: CSASSGPPNYGYTF
j_call: TRBJ1-2
clone_size: -
v_call: TRBV20-1
d_call: -

cdr3_nt: TGTGCCAGCAGTTCACCCGCGGGACAGGGGAACTATGGCTACACCTTC
cdr3_aa: CASSSPAGQGNYGYTF
j_call: TRBJ1-2
clone_size: -
v_call: TRBV6-5
d_call: TRBD1

cdr3_nt: TGTGCCAGCAGCAAAGCAAAGGGTCGAAGGGGCACTGAAGCTTTCTTT
cdr3_aa: CASSKAKGRRGTEAFF
j_call: TRBJ1-1
clone_size: -
v_call: TRBV21-1
d_call: -

cdr3_nt: TGTGCCAGCAGGCGGGGTCGGACACAAGAGACCCAGTACTTC
cdr3_aa: CASRRGRTQETQYF
j_call: TRBJ2-5
clone_size: -
v_call: TRBV27
d_call: -

cdr3_nt: TGTGCCAGTAGTATAGATCGGGGACTAGCGGGAGGCGGTGAGCAGTTCTTC
cdr3_aa: CASSIDRGLAGGGEQFF
j_call: TRBJ2-1
clone_size: -
v_call: TRBV19
d_call: TRBD2

cdr3_nt: TGTGCCAGTAGTATGAGAGGCAGCGTTAATAACTATGGCTACACCTTC
cdr3_aa: CASSMRGSVNNYGYTF
j_call: TRBJ1-2
clone_size: once
v_call: TRBV19
d_call: -

cdr3_nt: TGTGCCAGCAGCTTACGGCGCTCTACTAGCTCCTACGAGCAGTACTTC
cdr3_aa: CASSLRRSTSSYEQYF
j_call: TRBJ2-7
clone_size: -
v_call: TRBV11-2
d_call: -

cdr3_nt: TGTGCCAGCAGTCCCGGGACTTACTATGGCTACACCTTC
cdr3_aa: CASSPGTYYGYTF
j_call: TRBJ1-2
clone_size: -
v_call: TRBV6-2/TRBV6-3
d_call: -

cdr3_nt: TGTGCCAGCAGCCCTGGACAGGGGGATAACACAGATACGCAGTATTTT
cdr3_aa: CASSPGQGDNTDTQYF
j_call: TRBJ2-3
clone_size: -
v_call: TRBV11-3
d_call: TRBD1

cdr3_nt: TGTGCCAGCATCTCGAACACGAACAATGAGCAGTTCTTC
cdr3_aa: CASISNTNNEQFF
j_call: TRBJ2-1
clone_size: once
v_call: TRBV6-5
d_call: -

cdr3_nt: TGTGCCAGCAGCGGGCAGCGGGAGAGGGGGGAGCTGTTTTTT
cdr3_aa: CASSGQRERGELFF
j_call: TRBJ2-2
clone_size: -
v_call: TRBV6-5
d_call: TRBD2

cdr3_nt: TGCGCCAGCAGGTCTAAAGATGAAGCTTTCTTT
cdr3_aa: CASRSKDEAFF
j_call: TRBJ1-1
clone_size: -
v_call: TRBV5-1
d_call: -

cdr3_nt: TGTGCCAGCAGTCCAGTAAGCGCCTCCGAAGCTTTCTTT
cdr3_aa: CASSPVSASEAFF
j_call: TRBJ1-1
clone_size: once
v_call: TRBV3-1/TRBV3-2
d_call: -

cdr3_nt: TGTGCCAGCACTAGGGGATTGTCCTATAATTCACCCCTCCACTTT
cdr3_aa: CASTRGLSYNSPLHF
j_call: TRBJ1-6
clone_size: once
v_call: TRBV2
d_call: -

cdr3_nt: TGTGCCAGCATTCTTCGACAGGGACTTAGCAATCAGCCCCAGCATTTT
cdr3_aa: CASILRQGLSNQPQHF
j_call: TRBJ1-5
clone_size: -
v_call: TRBV28
d_call: TRBD1

cdr3_nt: TGTGCCAGCAGTTCAGGGATTAATCAGCCCCAGCATTTT
cdr3_aa: CASSSGINQPQHF
j_call: TRBJ1-5
clone_size: -
v_call: TRBV27
d_call: -

cdr3_nt: TGTGCCAGTGGGACAGTCTCTGGGGCCAACGTCCTGACTTTC
cdr3_aa: CASGTVSGANVLTF
j_call: TRBJ2-6
clone_size: once
v_call: TRBV19
d_call: TRBD1

cdr3_nt: TGTGCCAGCAGCTTAGATTCCGCAGGTTCCTACGAGCAGTACTTC
cdr3_aa: CASSLDSAGSYEQYF
j_call: TRBJ2-7
clone_size: -
v_call: TRBV11-2
d_call: -

cdr3_nt: TGTGCCAGCTCAGCCGGGACAGGAAGCTCCTACGAGCAGTACTTC
cdr3_aa: CASSAGTGSSYEQYF
j_call: TRBJ2-7
clone_size: -
v_call: TRBV18
d_call: TRBD1

cdr3_nt: TGTGCCAGCAGCTTACGGACAGGGGACTACAATGAGCAGTTCTTC
cdr3_aa: CASSLRTGDYNEQFF
j_call: TRBJ2-1
clone_size: -
v_call: TRBV11-2
d_call: TRBD1

cdr3_nt: TGTGCCATCTTGGACAGGGCTGGAAACACCATATATTTT
cdr3_aa: CAILDRAGNTIYF
j_call: TRBJ1-3
clone_size: -
v_call: TRBV10-3
d_call: TRBD1

cdr3_nt: TGTGCCAGCAGTGATCCCGGGGTTGCAAAGACCCAGTACTTC
cdr3_aa: CASSDPGVAKTQYF
j_call: TRBJ2-5
clone_size: -
v_call: TRBV25-1
d_call: -

cdr3_nt: TGTGCCACCAGCAGAGATGAGACTAGCACCGAGCAGTACTTC
cdr3_aa: CATSRDETSTEQYF
j_call: TRBJ2-7
clone_size: few
v_call: TRBV15
d_call: TRBD2

cdr3_nt: TGTGCCAGCAGCCATTCAGTGTTGGACACTGAAGCTTTCTTT
cdr3_aa: CASSHSVLDTEAFF
j_call: TRBJ1-1
clone_size: -
v_call: TRBV3-1/TRBV3-2
d_call: -

cdr3_nt: TGTGCCAGCAGCCAAATGACAGGGGATAACACAGATACGCAGTATTTT
cdr3_aa: CASSQMTGDNTDTQYF
j_call: TRBJ2-3
clone_size: -
v_call: TRBV4-2
d_call: TRBD1

cdr3_nt: TGTGCCAGCTCCCAAGACATCGCCCACAATCAGCCCCAGCATTTT
cdr3_aa: CASSQDIAHNQPQHF
j_call: TRBJ1-5
clone_size: -
v_call: TRBV18
d_call: -

cdr3_nt: TGTGCCAGTAGTATATTTTCGGACAGGGTTTTTGGCTACACCTTC
cdr3_aa: CASSIFSDRVFGYTF
j_call: TRBJ1-2
clone_size: few
v_call: TRBV19
d_call: TRBD1

cdr3_nt: TGTGCCAGCAGTTTAGGGGAGACTGAAGCTTTCTTT
cdr3_aa: CASSLGETEAFF
j_call: TRBJ1-1
clone_size: -
v_call: TRBV12-3/TRBV12-4
d_call: -

cdr3_nt: TGCGCCAGCAGTTTGACAGGGGACCCAAACTATGGCTACACCTTC
cdr3_aa: CASSLTGDPNYGYTF
j_call: TRBJ1-2
clone_size: -
v_call: TRBV5-1
d_call: TRBD1

cdr3_nt: TGTGCCAGTAATAAGGAGGGAGTATCCTACGAGCAGTACTTC
cdr3_aa: CASNKEGVSYEQYF
j_call: TRBJ2-7
clone_size: -
v_call: TRBV6-6
d_call: -

cdr3_nt: TGTGCCAGTAGTGTGGGGCTAGGGACTGAAGCTTTCTTT
cdr3_aa: CASSVGLGTEAFF
j_call: TRBJ1-1
clone_size: -
v_call: TRBV19
d_call: -

cdr3_nt: TGTGCCAGCAGTGAAACTTCTGGCTACACCTTC
cdr3_aa: CASSETSGYTF
j_call: TRBJ1-2
clone_size: -
v_call: TRBV6-1
d_call: -

cdr3_nt: TGTGCCAGCTCACCGACTAGGGGGAACACCGGGGAGCTGTTTTTT
cdr3_aa: CASSPTRGNTGELFF
j_call: TRBJ2-2
clone_size: once
v_call: TRBV18
d_call: -

cdr3_nt: TGTGCCAGCAGACGGGGGATTGAAGCTTTCTTT
cdr3_aa: CASRRGIEAFF
j_call: TRBJ1-1
clone_size: -
v_call: TRBV6-5
d_call: -

cdr3_nt: TGTGCCAGCAGTGACCTAACCGGACAGAAGAACACTGAAGCTTTCTTT
cdr3_aa: CASSDLTGQKNTEAFF
j_call: TRBJ1-1
clone_size: -
v_call: TRBV6-4
d_call: -

cdr3_nt: TGTGCCAGCAGCTCGTCCGGACAGGAAGGCGGCTACACCTTC
cdr3_aa: CASSSSGQEGGYTF
j_call: TRBJ1-2
clone_size: -
v_call: TRBV7-2
d_call: TRBD1